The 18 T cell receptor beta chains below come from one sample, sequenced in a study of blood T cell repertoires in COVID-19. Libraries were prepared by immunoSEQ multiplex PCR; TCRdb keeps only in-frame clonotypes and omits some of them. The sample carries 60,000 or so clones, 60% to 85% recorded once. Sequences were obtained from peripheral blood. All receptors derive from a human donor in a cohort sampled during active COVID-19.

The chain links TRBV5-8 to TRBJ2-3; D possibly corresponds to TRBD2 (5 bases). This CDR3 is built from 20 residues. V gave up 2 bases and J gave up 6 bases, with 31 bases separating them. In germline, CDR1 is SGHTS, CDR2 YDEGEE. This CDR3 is CASSFFIRGVRELESDTQYF. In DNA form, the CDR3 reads TGTGCCAGCAGCTTTTTTATCCGAGGTGTCCGGGAACTAGAATCCGATACGCAGTATTTT. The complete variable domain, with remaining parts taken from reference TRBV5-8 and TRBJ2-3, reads EAGVTQSPTHLIKTRGQQATLRCSPISGHTSVYWYQQALGLGLQFLLWYDEGEERNRGNFPPRFSGRQFPNYSSELNVNALELEDSALYLCASSFFIRGVRELESDTQYFGPGTRLTVL.

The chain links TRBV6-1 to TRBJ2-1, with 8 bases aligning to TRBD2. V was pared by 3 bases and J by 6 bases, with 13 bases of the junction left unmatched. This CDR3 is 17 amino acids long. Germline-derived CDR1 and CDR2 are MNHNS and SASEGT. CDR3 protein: CASSEPTGASGFNEQFF. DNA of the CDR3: TGTGCCAGCAGTGAGCCCACCGGGGCTAGCGGGTTCAATGAGCAGTTCTTC.

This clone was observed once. CDR3 sequence (DNA): TGTGCCAGCAGCTGGATTGCCGGGGCTAGCGACGAGCAGTACTTC. Protein sequence: CASSWIAGASDEQYF. This sequence joins TRBV5-5 and TRBJ2-7; TRBD2 is a possible D gene (6 bases). Germline-derived CDR1 and CDR2 are SGHKS and YYEKEE (reference sequence). The CDR3 consists of 15 residues. V was cut by 3 bases and J by 5 bases, with 18 bases left in between.

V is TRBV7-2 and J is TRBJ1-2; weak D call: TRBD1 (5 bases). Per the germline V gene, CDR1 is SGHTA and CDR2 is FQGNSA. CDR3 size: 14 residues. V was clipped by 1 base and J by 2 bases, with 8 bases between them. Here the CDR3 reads CASSLVAGNYGYTF. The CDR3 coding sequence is TGTGCCAGCAGCTTAGTTGCAGGGAACTATGGCTACACCTTC.

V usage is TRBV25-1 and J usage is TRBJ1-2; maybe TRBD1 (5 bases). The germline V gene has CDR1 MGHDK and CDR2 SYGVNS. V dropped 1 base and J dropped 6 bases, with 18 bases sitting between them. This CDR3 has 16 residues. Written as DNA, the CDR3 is TGTGCCAGCAGTGAATCTCCATTAAGGGGCTCGCATGGCTACACCTTC. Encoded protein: CASSESPLRGSHGYTF.

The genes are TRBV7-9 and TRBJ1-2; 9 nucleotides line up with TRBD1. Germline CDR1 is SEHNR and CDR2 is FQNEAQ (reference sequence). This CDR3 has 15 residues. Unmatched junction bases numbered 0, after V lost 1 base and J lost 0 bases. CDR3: CASSLGDRANYGYTF. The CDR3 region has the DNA TGTGCCAGCAGCTTAGGGGACAGGGCTAACTATGGCTACACCTTC.

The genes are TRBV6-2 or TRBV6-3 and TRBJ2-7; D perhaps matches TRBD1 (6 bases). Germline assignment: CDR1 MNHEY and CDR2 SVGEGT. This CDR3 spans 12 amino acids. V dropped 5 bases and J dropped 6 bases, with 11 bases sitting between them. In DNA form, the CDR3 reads TGTGCCAGCAGTCCCAACAGGGTCGAGCAGTACTTC. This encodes CASSPNRVEQYF.

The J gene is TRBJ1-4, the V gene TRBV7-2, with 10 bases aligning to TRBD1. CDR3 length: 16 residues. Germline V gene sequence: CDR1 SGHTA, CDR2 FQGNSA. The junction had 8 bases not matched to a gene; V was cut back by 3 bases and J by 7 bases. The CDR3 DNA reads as TGTGCCAGCAGCTTGATTGGGACAGGGGTGCCTGAAAAACTGTTTTTT. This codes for CASSLIGTGVPEKLFF.

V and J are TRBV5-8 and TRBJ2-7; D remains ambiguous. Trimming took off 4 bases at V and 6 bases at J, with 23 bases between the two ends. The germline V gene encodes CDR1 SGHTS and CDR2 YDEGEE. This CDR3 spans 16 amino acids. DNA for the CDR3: TGTGCCAGCAGCATACGTGGGCCCAGAGTTTATGCCGAGCAGTACTTC. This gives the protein CASSIRGPRVYAEQYF.

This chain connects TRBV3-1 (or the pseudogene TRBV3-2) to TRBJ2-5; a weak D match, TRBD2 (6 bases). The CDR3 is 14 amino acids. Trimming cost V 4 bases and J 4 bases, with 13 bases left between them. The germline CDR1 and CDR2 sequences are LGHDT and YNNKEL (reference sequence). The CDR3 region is CASSRSGGGETQYF. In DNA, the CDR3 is TGTGCCAGCAGCCGAAGTGGGGGAGGAGAGACCCAGTACTTC.

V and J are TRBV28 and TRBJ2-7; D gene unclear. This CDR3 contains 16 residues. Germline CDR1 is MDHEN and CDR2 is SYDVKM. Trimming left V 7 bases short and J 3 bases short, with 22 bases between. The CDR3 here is CASIPRGRWRSYEQYF. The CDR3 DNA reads TGTGCCAGCATCCCCCGCGGCAGATGGCGGAGCTACGAGCAGTACTTC.

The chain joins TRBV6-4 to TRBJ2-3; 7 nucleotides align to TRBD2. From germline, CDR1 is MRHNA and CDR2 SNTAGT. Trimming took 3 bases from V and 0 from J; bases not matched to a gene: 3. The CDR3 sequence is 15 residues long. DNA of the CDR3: TGTGCCAGCAGTGATGGTAGCGGGAGCACAGATACGCAGTATTTT. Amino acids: CASSDGSGSTDTQYF.

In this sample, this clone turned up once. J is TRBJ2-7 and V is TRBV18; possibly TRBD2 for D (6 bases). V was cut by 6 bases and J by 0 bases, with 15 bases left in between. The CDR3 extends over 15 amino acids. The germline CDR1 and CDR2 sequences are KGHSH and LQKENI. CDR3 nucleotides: TGTGCCAGCTCCCCTAGGGACTCCCTCTCCTACGAGCAGTACTTC. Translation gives CASSPRDSLSYEQYF. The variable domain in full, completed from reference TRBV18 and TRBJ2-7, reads NAGVMQNPRHLVRRRGQEARLRCSPMKGHSHVYWYRQLPEEGLKFMVYLQKENIIDESGMPKERFSAEFPKEGPSILRIQQVVRGDSAAYFCASSPRDSLSYEQYFGPGTRLTVT.

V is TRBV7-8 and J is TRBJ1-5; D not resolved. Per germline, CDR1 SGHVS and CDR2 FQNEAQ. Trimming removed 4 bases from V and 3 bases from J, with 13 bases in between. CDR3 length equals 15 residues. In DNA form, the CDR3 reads TGTGCCAGCAGCTCCCAGGAGGTTTCCAATCAGCCCCAGCATTTT. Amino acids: CASSSQEVSNQPQHF.

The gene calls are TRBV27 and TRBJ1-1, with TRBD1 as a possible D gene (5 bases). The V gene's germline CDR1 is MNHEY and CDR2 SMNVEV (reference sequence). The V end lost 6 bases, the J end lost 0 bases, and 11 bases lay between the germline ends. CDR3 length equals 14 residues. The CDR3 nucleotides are TGTGCCAGCAGCGACAGAGCCATGAACACTGAAGCTTTCTTT. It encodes CASSDRAMNTEAFF.

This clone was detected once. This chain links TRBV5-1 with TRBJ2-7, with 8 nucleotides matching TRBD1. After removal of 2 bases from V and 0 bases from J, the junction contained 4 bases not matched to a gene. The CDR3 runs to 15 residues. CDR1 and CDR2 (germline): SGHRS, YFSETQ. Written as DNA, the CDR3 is TGCGCCAGCAGCTTCTGGACAGGGAGCTCCTACGAGCAGTACTTC. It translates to CASSFWTGSSYEQYF.

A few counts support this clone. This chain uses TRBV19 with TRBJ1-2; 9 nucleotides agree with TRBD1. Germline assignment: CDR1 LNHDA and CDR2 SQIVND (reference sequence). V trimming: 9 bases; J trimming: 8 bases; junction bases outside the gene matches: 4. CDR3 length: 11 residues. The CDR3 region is CASRDRAGYTF. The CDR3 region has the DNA TGTGCCAGCAGGGACAGGGCGGGCTACACCTTC.

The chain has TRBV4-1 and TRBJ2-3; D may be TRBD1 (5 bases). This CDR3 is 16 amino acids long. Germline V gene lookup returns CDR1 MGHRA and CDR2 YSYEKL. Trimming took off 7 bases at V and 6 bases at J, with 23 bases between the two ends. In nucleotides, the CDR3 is TGCGCCAGCAATCTTGTCCCTGCCACATCAGGGGATACGCAGTATTTT. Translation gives CASNLVPATSGDTQYF.